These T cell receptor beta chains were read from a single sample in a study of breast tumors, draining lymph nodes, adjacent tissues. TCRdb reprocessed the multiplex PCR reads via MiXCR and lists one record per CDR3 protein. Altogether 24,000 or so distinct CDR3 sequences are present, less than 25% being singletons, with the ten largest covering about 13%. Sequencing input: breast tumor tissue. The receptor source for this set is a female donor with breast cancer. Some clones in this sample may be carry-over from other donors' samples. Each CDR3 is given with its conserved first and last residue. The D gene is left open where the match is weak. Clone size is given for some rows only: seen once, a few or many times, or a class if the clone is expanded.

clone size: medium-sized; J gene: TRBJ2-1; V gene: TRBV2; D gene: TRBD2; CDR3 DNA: TGTGCCAGCTTCCTAGCGGGCGAGCAGTTCTTC; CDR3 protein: CASFLAGEQFF
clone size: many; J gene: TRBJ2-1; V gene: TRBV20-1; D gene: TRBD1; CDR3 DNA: TGCAGTGCTAGAGATCCTCTGGGACAGGGGGTTTTGAATGAGCAGTTCTTC; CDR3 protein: CSARDPLGQGVLNEQFF
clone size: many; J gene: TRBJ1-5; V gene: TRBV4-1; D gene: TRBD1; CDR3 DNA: TGCGCCAGCAGCCAAGAGGGACAGGGGACTGATAGCAATCAGCCCCAGCATTTT; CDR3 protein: CASSQEGQGTDSNQPQHF
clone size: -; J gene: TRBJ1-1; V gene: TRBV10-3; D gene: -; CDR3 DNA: TGTGCCATCAGTGAGGCCCGGGCCTCATCGGGGAACACTGAAGCTTTCTTT; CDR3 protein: CAISEARASSGNTEAFF
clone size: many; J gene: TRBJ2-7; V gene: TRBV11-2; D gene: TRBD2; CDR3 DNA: TGTGCCAGCAGCCCAAGGACTAGTTATGGGGAGCAGTACTTC; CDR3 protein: CASSPRTSYGEQYF
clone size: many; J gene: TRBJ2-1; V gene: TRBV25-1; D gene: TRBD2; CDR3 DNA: TGTGCCAGCAGTGTACGGACTAGCAATGAGCAGTTCTTC; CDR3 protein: CASSVRTSNEQFF
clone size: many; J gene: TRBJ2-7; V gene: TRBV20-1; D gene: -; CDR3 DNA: TGCAGTGCTAGTCCCCCGGGACTCTCCTACGAGCAGTACTTC; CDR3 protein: CSASPPGLSYEQYF
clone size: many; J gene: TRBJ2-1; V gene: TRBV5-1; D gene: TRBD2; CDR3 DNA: TGCGCCAGCAGCTTCCGCGGGACTAGCGTGGGGAATGAGCAGTTCTTC; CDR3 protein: CASSFRGTSVGNEQFF
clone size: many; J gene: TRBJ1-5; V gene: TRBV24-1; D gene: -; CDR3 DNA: TGTGCCACCAGTGTAGGGGGATCTGGCAATCAGCCCCAGCATTTT; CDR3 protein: CATSVGGSGNQPQHF
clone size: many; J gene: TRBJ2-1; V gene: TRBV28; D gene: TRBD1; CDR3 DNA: TGTGCCAGCAGGTCCCCTGCCGGGACAGGGTCCCATGAGCAGTTCTTC; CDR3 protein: CASRSPAGTGSHEQFF
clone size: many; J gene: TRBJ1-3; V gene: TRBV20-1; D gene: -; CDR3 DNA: TGCAGTGCTAGAGATTATACGGGGGGGCCTGGAAACACCATATATTTT; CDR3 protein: CSARDYTGGPGNTIYF
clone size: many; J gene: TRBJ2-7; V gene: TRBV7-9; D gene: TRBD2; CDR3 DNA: TGTGCCAGCACCCAGTCAACTAGCGGGCGGAACTCCTACGAGCAGTACTTC; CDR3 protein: CASTQSTSGRNSYEQYF
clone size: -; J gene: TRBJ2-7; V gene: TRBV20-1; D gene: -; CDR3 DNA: TGCAGTGCTAGAAAGAGGACCGCCTACGAGCAGTACTTC; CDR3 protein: CSARKRTAYEQYF
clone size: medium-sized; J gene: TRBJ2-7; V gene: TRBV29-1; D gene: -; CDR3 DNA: TGCAGCGCTAAGGGGATGGGGTACGAGCAGTACTTC; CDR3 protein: CSAKGMGYEQYF
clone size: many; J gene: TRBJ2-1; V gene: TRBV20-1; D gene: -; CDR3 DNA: TGCAGTGCTAGCCCCCCGGGGATCTCCTACAATGAGCAGTTCTTC; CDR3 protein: CSASPPGISYNEQFF
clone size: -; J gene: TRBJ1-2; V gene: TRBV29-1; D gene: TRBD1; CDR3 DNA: TGCAGCGTTGCCGCGACAGGGAAAAACTATGGCTACACCTTC; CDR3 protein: CSVAATGKNYGYTF
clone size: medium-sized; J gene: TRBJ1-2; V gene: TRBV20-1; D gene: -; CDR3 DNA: TGCAGTGCTAGAGATTCTCTGGGCTATGGCTACACCTTC; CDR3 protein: CSARDSLGYGYTF
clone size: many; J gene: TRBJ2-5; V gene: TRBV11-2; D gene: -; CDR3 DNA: TGTGCCAGCAGCTTAAGTATCGAGGGCCAAGAGACCCAGTACTTC; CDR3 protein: CASSLSIEGQETQYF
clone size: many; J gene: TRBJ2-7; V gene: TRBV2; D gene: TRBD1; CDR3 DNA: TGTGCCAGCAGTATGGTGGACAGGGTAAGGTACTTC; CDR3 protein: CASSMVDRVRYF
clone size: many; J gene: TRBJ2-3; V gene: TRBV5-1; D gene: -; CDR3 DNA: TGCGCCAGCAGCTTGGGGGGGAGTCGGACAGATACGCAGTATTTT; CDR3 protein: CASSLGGSRTDTQYF
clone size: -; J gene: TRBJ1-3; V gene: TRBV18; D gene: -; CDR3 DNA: TGTGCCAGCTCACCACCGCATGGGGTTTCTGGAAACACCATATATTTT; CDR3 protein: CASSPPHGVSGNTIYF
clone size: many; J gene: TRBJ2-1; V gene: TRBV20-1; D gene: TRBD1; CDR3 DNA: TGCAGTGCTAGAGCGTGGGGACAGTTCCCAAGCTCCTACAATGAGCAGTTCTTC; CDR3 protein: CSARAWGQFPSSYNEQFF
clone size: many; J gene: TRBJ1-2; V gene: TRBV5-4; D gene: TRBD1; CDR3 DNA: TGTGCCAGCAGCGACTTACAGGGGGCGAGGGATGGCTACACCTTC; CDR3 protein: CASSDLQGARDGYTF
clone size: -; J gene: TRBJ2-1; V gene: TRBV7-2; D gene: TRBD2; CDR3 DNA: TGTGCCAGCAGCATTAGCGGGAGCTCCCACAATGAGCAATTCTTC; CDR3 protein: CASSISGSSHNEQFF
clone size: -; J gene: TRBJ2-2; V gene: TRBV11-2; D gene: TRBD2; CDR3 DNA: TGTGCCAGCAGCCGACGCACGTGGGTTAGCGGGGGCTCGAACACCGGGGAGCTGTATTTT; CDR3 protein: CASSRRTWVSGGSNTGELYF
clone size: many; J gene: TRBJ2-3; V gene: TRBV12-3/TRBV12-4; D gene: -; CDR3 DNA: TGTGCCAGCAGTCCGGCGGGGACAGATACGCAGTATTTT; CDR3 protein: CASSPAGTDTQYF
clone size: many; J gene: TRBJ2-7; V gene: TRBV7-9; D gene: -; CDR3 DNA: TGTGCCAGCAGCTCCCCTGACAGCCGATTCCGCTACGAGCAGTACTTC; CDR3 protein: CASSSPDSRFRYEQYF
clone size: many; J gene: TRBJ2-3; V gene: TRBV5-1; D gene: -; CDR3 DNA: TGCGCCAGCAGCCCACTGACGGGCACAGATACGCAGTATTTT; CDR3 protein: CASSPLTGTDTQYF
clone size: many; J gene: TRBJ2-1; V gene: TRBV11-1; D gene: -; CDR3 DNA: TGTGCCAGCAGCCCCAAAGCGTCCAACAATGAGCAGTTCTTC; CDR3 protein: CASSPKASNNEQFF
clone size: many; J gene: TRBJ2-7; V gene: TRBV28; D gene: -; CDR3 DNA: TGTGCCAGCAGCCCTCTTCCCGTGAAGCTAAACTCCTACGAGCAGTACTTC; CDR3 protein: CASSPLPVKLNSYEQYF
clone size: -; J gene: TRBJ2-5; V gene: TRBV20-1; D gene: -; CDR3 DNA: TGCAGTGCTAGACCCCGGAATCAAGAGACCCACTACTTC; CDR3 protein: CSARPRNQETHYF
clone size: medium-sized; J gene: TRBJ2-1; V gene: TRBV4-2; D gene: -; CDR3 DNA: TGTGCCAGCAGCCAAGATAGACAGCGGGAGCAGTTCTTC; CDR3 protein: CASSQDRQREQFF
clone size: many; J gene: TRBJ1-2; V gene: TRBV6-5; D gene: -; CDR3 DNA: TGTGCCAGCAGTTCCCGGTCAGGGTTGGTGGGCTACACCTTC; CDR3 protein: CASSSRSGLVGYTF
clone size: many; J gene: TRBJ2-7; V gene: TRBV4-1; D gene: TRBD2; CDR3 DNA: TGCGCCAGCAGCCAGGGACTAGCGAGCTCCTACGAGCAGTACTTC; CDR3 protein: CASSQGLASSYEQYF
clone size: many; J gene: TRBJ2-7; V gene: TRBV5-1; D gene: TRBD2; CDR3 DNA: TGCGCCAGCAGCGAGGGACTAGCGGGGTTTGACACCCGTATCTACGAGCAGTACTTC; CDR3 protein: CASSEGLAGFDTRIYEQYF
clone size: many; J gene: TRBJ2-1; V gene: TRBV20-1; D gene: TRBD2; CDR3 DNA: TGCAGCCCACAAGGCGGGAGAGGTTCCTACAATGAGCAGTTCTTC; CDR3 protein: CSPQGGRGSYNEQFF
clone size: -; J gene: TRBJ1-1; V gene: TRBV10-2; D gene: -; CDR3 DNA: TGCGCCAGCGGAATGAACACTGAAGCTTTCTTT; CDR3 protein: CASGMNTEAFF
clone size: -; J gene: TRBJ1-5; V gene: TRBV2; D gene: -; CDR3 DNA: TGTGCCAGCGAAGCATCTACAGGGAGTCAGCCCCAGCATTTT; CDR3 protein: CASEASTGSQPQHF
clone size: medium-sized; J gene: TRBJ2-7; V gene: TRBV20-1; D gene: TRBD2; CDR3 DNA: TGCAGTGCTGGGAGACTAGCGGTCGACGAGCAGTACTTC; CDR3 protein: CSAGRLAVDEQYF
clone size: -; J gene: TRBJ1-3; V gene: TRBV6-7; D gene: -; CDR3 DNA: TGTGCCAGCAGTTACTCGAGTCGGGGGCTCTCTGGAAACACCATATATTTT; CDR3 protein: CASSYSSRGLSGNTIYF
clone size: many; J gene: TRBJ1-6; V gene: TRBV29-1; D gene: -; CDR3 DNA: TGCAGCGTTTGGGCGGGAGATAATTCACCCCTCCACTTT; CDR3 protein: CSVWAGDNSPLHF
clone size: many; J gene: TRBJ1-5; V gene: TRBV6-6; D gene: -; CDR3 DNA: TGTGCCAGCAGTACCCGGGACCAGCCCCAGCATTTT; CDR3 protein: CASSTRDQPQHF
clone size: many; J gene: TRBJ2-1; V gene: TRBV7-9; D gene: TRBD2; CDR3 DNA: TGTGCCAGCAGCTTAGGACTAGCGGCTTGGGGGGAGCAGTTCTTC; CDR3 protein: CASSLGLAAWGEQFF
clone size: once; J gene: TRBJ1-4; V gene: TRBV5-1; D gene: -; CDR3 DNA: TGCGCCAGCAGCTTAAACGAGGTTCGGGAAAAACTGTTTTTT; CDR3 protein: CASSLNEVREKLFF
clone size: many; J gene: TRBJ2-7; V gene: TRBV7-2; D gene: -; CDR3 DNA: TGTGCCAGCAGCTCGTTGGGGATCGGGCAGTACTTC; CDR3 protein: CASSSLGIGQYF
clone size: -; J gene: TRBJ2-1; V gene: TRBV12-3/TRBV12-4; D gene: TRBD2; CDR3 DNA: TGTGCCAGCACCACTTGGGGGACTAGCGGGATCGGGGGGGGCGATGAGCGGTTCTTC; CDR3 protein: CASTTWGTSGIGGGDERFF
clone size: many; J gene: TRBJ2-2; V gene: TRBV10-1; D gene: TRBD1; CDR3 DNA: TGCGCCAGCAGCCCTCCGGTATTACAGGGGGCAACAGGTGGGGACACCGGGGAGCTGTTTTTT; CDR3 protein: CASSPPVLQGATGGDTGELFF
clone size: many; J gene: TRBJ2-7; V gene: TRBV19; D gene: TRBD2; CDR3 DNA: TGTGCCAGTAGTATCCTCCCGGGGGGGGGTCACGAGCAGTACTTC; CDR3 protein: CASSILPGGGHEQYF
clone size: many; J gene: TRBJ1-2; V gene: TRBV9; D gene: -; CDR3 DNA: TGTGCCAGCAGCGTGGGAGGGGACGGCTACACCTTC; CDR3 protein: CASSVGGDGYTF
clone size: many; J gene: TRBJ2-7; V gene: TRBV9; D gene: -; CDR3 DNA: TGTGCCAGCAGCGTAGGCTGCCTAGAGAGTGGGCTCCAGCGAGGCGAGCAGTACTTC; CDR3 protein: CASSVGCLESGLQRGEQYF